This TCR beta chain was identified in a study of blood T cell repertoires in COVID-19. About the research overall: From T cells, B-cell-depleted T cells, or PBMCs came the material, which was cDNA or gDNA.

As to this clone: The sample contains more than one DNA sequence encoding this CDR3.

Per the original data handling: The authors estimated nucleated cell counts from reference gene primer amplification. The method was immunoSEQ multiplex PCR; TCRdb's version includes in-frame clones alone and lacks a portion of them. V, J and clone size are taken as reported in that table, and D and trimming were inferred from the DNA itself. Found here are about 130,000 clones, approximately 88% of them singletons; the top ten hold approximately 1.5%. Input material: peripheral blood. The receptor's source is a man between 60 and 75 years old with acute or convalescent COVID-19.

This chain's CDR3 is CASSSRQGSGNTIYF. For the CDR3, the DNA is TGTGCCAGCAGCTCCAGACAGGGCTCAGGAAACACCATATATTTT. This chain links TRBV7-2 with TRBJ1-3, with TRBD1 matching 7 bases. In germline, CDR1 is SGHTA, CDR2 FQGNSA. The CDR3 is made up of 15 amino acids. The V segment lost 4 bases and the J segment 4 bases; nucleotides outside the gene matches: 7.